A selection of T cell receptor beta chains follows, all from one sample in a study of CD8+ T cells in alopecia areata. Method: immunoSEQ multiplex PCR; TCRdb's copy keeps in-frame clones and lacks some. The sample comprises fewer than 200,000 clones, 59% of which are singletons, and roughly 14% rests with the top ten. The sequenced sample was CD4+ T cells sorted from blood, obtained at week 0. These TCRs come from a human donor with alopecia areata. Both conserved end residues are part of each CDR3.

CAWSGVWTSGTDSHYEQYF,TRBV30,TRBJ2-7,19
CASSPDRGQPQHF,TRBV6-5,TRBJ1-5,13
CASSSGTGGRANYGYTF,TRBV5-1,TRBJ1-2,17
CASRGTRGDSPLHF,TRBV6-6,TRBJ1-6,14
CAWNAQYF,TRBV30,TRBJ2-3,8
CASSGTSGGQQQFF,TRBV9,TRBJ2-1,14
CASSDVGFEAFF,TRBV6-1,TRBJ1-1,12
CSGGLAGGQETQYF,TRBV29-1,TRBJ2-5,14
CAWSEQGNQPQHF,TRBV30,TRBJ1-5,13
CAISEYSANQPQHF,TRBV10-3,TRBJ1-5,14
CASSGRRDRANEQYF,TRBV2,TRBJ2-7,15
CASSTTRYTGELFF,TRBV5-1,TRBJ2-2,14
CASSAQVLANTEAFF,TRBV9,TRBJ1-1,15
CASSPLATRYYGYTF,TRBV18,TRBJ1-2,15
CASSYSTGGYTF,TRBV6-5,TRBJ1-2,12
CASSESRGTGFHTIYF,TRBV25-1,TRBJ1-3,16
CASSSTGSTDTQYF,TRBV19,TRBJ2-3,14
CASSAYTGTPDEQYF,TRBV5-1,TRBJ2-7,15
CASSLRDRVQETQYF,TRBV7-2,TRBJ2-5,15
CSVDIGAQETQYF,TRBV29-1,TRBJ2-5,13
CASSLGAGSTSYEQYF,TRBV5-1,TRBJ2-7,16
CASSLGTVNTEAFF,TRBV5-6,TRBJ1-1,14
CASSTGTGSNNSPLHF,TRBV4-1,TRBJ1-6,16
CASSLAGGDTQYF,TRBV7-2,TRBJ2-3,13
CASSLGTLGTGVIEQFF,TRBV5-6,TRBJ2-1,17
CASSYSVGRSNEKLFF,TRBV6-5,TRBJ1-4,16
CASSQDPGLTGELFF,TRBV4-3,TRBJ2-2,15
CASSEGVRRAFF,TRBV25-1,TRBJ1-1,12
CSVKQGTGELFF,TRBV29-1,TRBJ2-2,12
CSVVGPTGLGTEAFF,TRBV29-1,TRBJ1-1,15
CSVPGQDLYGYTF,TRBV29-1,TRBJ1-2,13
CASSLDREGGGYTF,TRBV5-1,TRBJ1-2,14
CATQVGTVPNQPQHF,TRBV19,TRBJ1-5,15
CASSLWQGVMSYTF,TRBV2,TRBJ1-2,14
CASSKTGGLAEAFF,TRBV11-1,TRBJ1-1,14
CAWTLSGGFGYGYTF,TRBV30,TRBJ1-2,15
CASRGPDGQQYF,TRBV6-1,TRBJ2-7,12
CSVAPAVTLGYGYTF,TRBV29-1,TRBJ1-2,15
CASSVDPLNSPLHF,TRBV9,TRBJ1-6,14
CASRVHRGGGYTF,TRBV19,TRBJ1-2,13
CSVVRQVGGYTF,TRBV29-1,TRBJ1-2,12
CASSRDGQDTEAFF,TRBV6-5,TRBJ1-1,14